Sequencing of this T cell receptor beta chain was carried out in a study of blood T cell repertoires in COVID-19. Study context: Italy, Spain and the United States were the sources of the convalescent and acute COVID-19 samples. Sources were T cells, B-cell-depleted T cells, or PBMCs; the material itself was cDNA or gDNA.

In the source study's methods: Researchers report that nucleated cell counts were estimated from reference gene primer amplification. Sequenced by immunoSEQ multiplex PCR; TCRdb stores in-frame clones only, minus some. Clonal size and the V and J genes are those of that table, whereas D and trimming came from the DNA. This sample has about 50,000 clones, with about 88% found just once. Trimming took 2 bases from V and 7 from J, leaving 15 bases between them. Germline values: CDR1 SGHVS, CDR2 FQNEAQ. CDR3 size: 15 residues. This clonotype originated in a human donor in a cohort sampled during active COVID-19. The chain is built from TRBV7-8 and TRBJ1-5; D is perhaps TRBD1 (5 bases). Specimen: peripheral blood. The CDR3 spells CASSLQGGFVQPQHF. CDR3 sequence (DNA): TGTGCCAGCAGCTTACAGGGAGGGTTCGTCCAGCCCCAGCATTTT.